A single T cell receptor (beta chain) is shown here with its context. One junction end disagrees with the germline gene, perhaps due to a read error. Construction of the TCR beta libraries employed iRepertoire HTBI primers in conjunction with Arm-PCR of CDR3 regions. TCRdb ran MiXCR on the multiplex PCR reads and lists one entry per CDR3 protein. The sample includes 350,000 to 550,000 distinct CDR3 sequences, about 15% seen only once; the top ten take roughly a sixth. The time point: newly diagnosed GD, antithyroid drugs for less than 3 months. PBMCs provided the RNA from which the TCR library was made. This specimen comes from a study of regulatory T cells in long-lasting Graves disease. The data also belong to a second study, concerning T cells in Graves' hyperthyroidism and ophthalmopathy. That paper states: The hyperthyroidism patients had all been newly diagnosed, and their disease duration was under 2 months. Their ages ranged from 18 to 65 years. Exclusions: uncontrolled infection, other autoimmune disease, pregnancy, lactation.

This specimen was peripheral blood mononuclear cells (PBMCs), taken at new diagnosis, from a patient treated with antithyroid drugs. The clonotype originates from a woman in her fifties or sixties with Graves disease.

CDR3 in amino acids: CPWNTGTPYEQYF. The CDR3 nucleotides read TGTCCCTGGAACACCGGGACTCCCTACGAGCAGTACTTC. The rearrangement joins TRBV30 to TRBJ2-7; TRBD2 is a possible D gene (6 bases). Germline V CDR1 and CDR2: GTSNPN, SVGIG (reference sequence). The CDR3 is 13 residues long.